This T cell receptor beta chain was retrieved from a study of T cells after yellow fever vaccination (dated by TCRdb to between 2018 and 2021). Some background on the complete study: The SMART-Seq v4 Ultra Low Input RNA kit was used to prepare libraries from fractions with low cell numbers. Blood samples were taken at several timepoints before and after primary and secondary immunization, and bulk PBMC replicates and cell subsets were isolated. The cohort comprised two healthy male donors, one aged 18 to 30 and one aged 30 to 39 years. To follow T-cell clones before and after primary and booster YFV17D yellow fever vaccination, bulk TCR alpha and beta repertoires were sequenced over time. Paper-wide results and their limitations: The secondary T-cell response was weaker than the primary response but faster, peaking on day 5 instead of day 15. A small share of clonotypes occurred in both CD4 and CD8 compartments, likely arising from convergent recombination. FACS-sorted repertoires could contain abundant contaminating clonotypes from the bulk population, so computational filtering was required. The study included only two donors, which limits how far the findings can be generalized. Most clones expanded after primary vaccination (around 96% of CD4 and approximately 90% of CD8) were re-detected after the booster, suggesting that broad memory maintenance occurred.

Synthesis of TCR cDNA relied on 5'RACE template switching, a step that introduced a universal primer site along with unique molecular identifiers. cDNA synthesis was primed from both the TCR alpha and TCR beta constant segments. Two PCR steps were used to amplify libraries, with sample barcodes and sequencing adapters being added in the second step. Sequencing of the libraries was done on either Illumina HiSeq 2500 (2x100 bp) or NovaSeq (2x150 bp). Processing in the source paper ran as follows. Reads were demultiplexed and collapsed into UMI consensus sequences with MIGEC, and V(D)J alignment was performed with MiXCR. Vaccine-responding clonotypes were identified with edgeR using replicate PBMC samples, with FDR below 0.01 and a log2 fold change above 5 up to day 15 being required. Bulk clonotypes were assigned CD4 or CD8 identity according to which sequenced CD4 or CD8 repertoire held them at higher abundance. Clones were called with MiXCR by TCRdb after fastp trimmed the public reads at Q25, and only in-frame beta chains were retained. Each CDR3 protein appears once, grouped with its most common genes and DNA. The V and J calls shown here were made by TCRdb, not taken from the authors' results. The sample table shows about 630,000 distinct CDR3 sequences, and 12% are seen once. The ten largest make up approximately 15% of the sample.

The treatment or condition label corresponds to: live attenuated yellow fever vaccine strain. At each blood-draw timepoint, two biological replicates of bulk PBMCs were collected. A standard Ficoll-Paque protocol was used to isolate PBMCs from peripheral blood. RNA was extracted with TriZol from bulk PBMCs, CD4 and CD8 fractions, and dextramer-positive and dextramer-negative fractions. CDR1 and CDR2 are read off the germline V gene (reference sequence) as DFQATT and SNEGSKA. V is cut back by 3 bases and J by 6 bases, with 8 bases in the junction unmatched. Spanning cysteine to phenylalanine, the CDR3 consists of 15 amino acids. Of the read, only the CDR3 DNA is kept; its 45 bases are in frame from base 1. This clonotype was picked up a small number of times. No antigen is known for it. No base quality values were provided; no much bigger clone lies one nucleotide off.

The V gene is TRBV20-1 and the J gene is TRBJ2-2; 9 middle bases align to TRBD2. This TCR derives from a man aged 30-40 years who received the YFV17D yellow fever vaccine. Specimen: PBMCs, collected on the day of the yellow fever booster vaccination. The CDR3 protein sequence reads: CSARSRGRAPGELFF. The base sequence is TGCAGTGCTAGGTCCCGCGGGAGGGCCCCCGGGGAGCTGTTTTTT.